Shown below are 10 T cell receptor beta chains from a single sample sequenced in a study of blood T cell repertoires in COVID-19. Using immunoSEQ multiplex PCR, the repertoire was profiled, and TCRdb retains in-frame clones only, with some absent. The sample has over 200,000 clones, over 75% seen once. The sequenced sample was peripheral blood. These receptors all stem from a man over 45 with COVID-19, enrolled during active disease.

This clone came up a few times. V gene TRBV27 combines with J gene TRBJ2-7, with D possibly matching TRBD1 (6 bases). V was clipped by 6 bases and J by 3 bases, with 21 bases between them. Germline V gene lookup returns CDR1 MNHEY and CDR2 SMNVEV (reference sequence). CDR3 length: 16 residues. DNA of the CDR3: TGTGCCAGCAGCACCTCGAGCCTAGGGGGAATCTACGAGCAGTACTTC. This codes for CASSTSSLGGIYEQYF.

Regarding this clone: Given the absence of the conserved phenylalanine or tryptophan at the CDR3 end, a read error is likely. Because the CDR3's place on the DNA is in doubt, the DNA is left out and the CDR3 is given as listed by TCRdb. J is TRBJ2-7 and V is TRBV5-1; the DNA was not compared with TRBD1, the D call given in the table. The germline V gene encodes CDR1 SGHRS and CDR2 YFSETQ. The CDR3 numbers 11 amino acids, ends counted. This CDR3 is CASSSAGTEWL.

This clone occurred once. The rearrangement links TRBV27 to TRBJ2-2; weak D call: TRBD2 (5 bases). CDR1 is MNHEY and CDR2 is SMNVEV in the germline V gene (reference sequence). The CDR3 loop spans 14 amino acids. V lost 7 bases and J lost 1, with 10 bases in between. CDR3 in DNA: TGTGCCAGCACCCGGGAACTGAACACCGGGGAGCTGTTTTTT. Protein sequence: CASTRELNTGELFF.

The chain links TRBV7-2 to TRBJ2-5; 9 bases map to TRBD2. CDR1 SGHTA and CDR2 FQGNSA come from the germline V gene. The J segment lost 4 bases and the V segment lost 0 bases, leaving 3 bases of the junction unmatched. This CDR3 spans 15 amino acids. CDR3 sequence reads: CASSLASGGGETQYF. CDR3 DNA: TGTGCCAGCAGCTTAGCTAGCGGGGGAGGAGAGACCCAGTACTTC. Variable domain in full (rest from reference TRBV7-2 and TRBJ2-5): GAGVSQSPSNKVTEKGKDVELRCDPISGHTALYWYRQSLGQGLEFLIYFQGNSAPDKSGLPSDRFSAERTGGSVSTLTIQRTQQEDSAVYLCASSLASGGGETQYFGPGTRLLVL.

The V and J genes are TRBV7-8 and TRBJ2-7, with 7 bases lining up with TRBD1. CDR3 size: 13 residues. Germline V gene lookup returns CDR1 SGHVS and CDR2 FQNEAQ. With 4 bases clipped from V and 6 bases from J, the junction kept 6 bases outside the gene matches. The CDR3 loop is CASSSISGGEQYF. In DNA form, the CDR3 reads TGTGCCAGCAGCTCCATATCAGGGGGCGAGCAGTACTTC.

The chain employs TRBV28 and TRBJ1-2, with D perhaps matching TRBD1 (6 bases). Germline CDR1 reads MDHEN; CDR2 reads SYDVKM. Trimming shortened V by 7 bases and J by 4 bases, and 13 bases separated the two germline ends. The CDR3 consists of 13 residues. The CDR3 reads CASTGQTIYGYTF. DNA of the CDR3: TGTGCCAGCACAGGACAGACGATCTATGGCTACACCTTC.

The chain employs TRBV5-1 and TRBJ2-6; TRBD2 might be the D (6 bases). Trimming removed 7 bases at V and 3 bases at J, with 11 bases between. This CDR3 has 14 residues. The germline V gene encodes CDR1 SGHRS and CDR2 YFSETQ. This chain's CDR3 is CASGEVSGANVLTF. In DNA form, the CDR3 reads TGCGCCAGCGGGGAGGTTAGTGGGGCCAACGTCCTGACTTTC.

This rearrangement joins TRBV7-6 to TRBJ1-6; tentative D call: TRBD1 (6 bases). V lost 2 bases, J lost 6 bases, and 17 bases lay in between. Germline V gene data show CDR1 as SGHVS and CDR2 as FNYEAQ. This CDR3 spans 17 amino acids. The chain's CDR3 is CASSLWAGAGSNSPLHF. CDR3 nucleotide sequence: TGTGCCAGCAGCTTATGGGCGGGGGCAGGATCTAATTCACCCCTCCACTTT.

This chain connects TRBV28 to TRBJ1-5, with 9 bases fitting TRBD1. The CDR3 consists of 14 residues. The germline V gene encodes CDR1 MDHEN and CDR2 SYDVKM. The V and J ends lost 7 bases and 6 bases, in that order; junction bases with no gene match: 7. As DNA, the CDR3 is TGTGCCAGCAACACAGGGGGCGCAGTTCAGCCCCAGCATTTT. Residues: CASNTGGAVQPQHF.

The J gene is TRBJ1-5, the V gene TRBV27; D not resolved. V dropped 4 bases and J dropped 5 bases, with 6 bases sitting between them. CDR3 length: 12 residues. Germline lookup yields CDR1 MNHEY and CDR2 SMNVEV (reference sequence). CDR3 DNA sequence: TGTGCCAGCAGTTCTTCCGATCAGCCCCAGCATTTT. It encodes CASSSSDQPQHF.